This TCR beta chain is drawn from a study of beta chain features in type 1 diabetes. Findings of the study overall: Across all four CD4+ subsets, people with type 1 diabetes showed modestly shorter TCRB CDR3s. Relative to healthy donors, patients appeared to have naive, central memory and Treg TCRB repertoires that were more similar. Researchers cautioned that cDNA sequencing could over-represent cells with high TCR expression.

Reverse transcription of all isolated RNA meant that expressed TCRB transcripts were sequenced. Profiled with immunoSEQ multiplex PCR; TCRdb holds only in-frame clones, not every one. Counted here are about 160,000 clones, 6.5% to 10% occurring once; the ten biggest clones make up around 0.5%. Blood was drawn once from each donor into heparinised tubes. The draws averaged about 0.11 L. There are 15 residues in the CDR3. The germline V gene encodes CDR1 SEHNR and CDR2 FQNEAQ (reference sequence). V was clipped by 6 bases and J by 2 bases; unmatched bases: 9. Comment on this clone: Its target is not known.

This chain links TRBV7-9 with TRBJ2-5, with TRBD1 matching 7 bases. Sequencing input: central memory CD4+ T cells from blood. The sequence came from a woman under 30 with type 1 diabetes. In nucleotides, the CDR3 is TGTGCCAGCAGTGTTGGGACAGTTGGGCAAGAGACCCAGTACTTC. It is translated as CASSVGTVGQETQYF.